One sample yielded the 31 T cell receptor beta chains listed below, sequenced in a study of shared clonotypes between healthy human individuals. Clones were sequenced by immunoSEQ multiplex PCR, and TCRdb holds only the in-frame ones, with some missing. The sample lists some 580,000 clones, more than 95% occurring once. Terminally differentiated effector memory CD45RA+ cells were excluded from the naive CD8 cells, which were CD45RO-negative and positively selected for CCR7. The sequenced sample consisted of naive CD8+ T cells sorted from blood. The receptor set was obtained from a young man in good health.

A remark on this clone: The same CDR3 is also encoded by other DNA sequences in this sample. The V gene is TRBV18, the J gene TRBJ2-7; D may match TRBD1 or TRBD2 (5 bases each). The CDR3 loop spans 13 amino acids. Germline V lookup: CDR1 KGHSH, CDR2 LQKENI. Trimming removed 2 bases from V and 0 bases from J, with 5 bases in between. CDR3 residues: CASSPGGSYEQYF. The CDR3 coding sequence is TGTGCCAGCTCACCAGGGGGCTCCTACGAGCAGTACTTC.

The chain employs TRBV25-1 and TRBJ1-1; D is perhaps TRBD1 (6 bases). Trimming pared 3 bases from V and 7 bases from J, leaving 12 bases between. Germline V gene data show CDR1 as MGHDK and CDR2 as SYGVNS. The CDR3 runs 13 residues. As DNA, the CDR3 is TGTGCCAGCAGTGACATGGGGACACTTGAAGCTTTCTTT. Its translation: CASSDMGTLEAFF.

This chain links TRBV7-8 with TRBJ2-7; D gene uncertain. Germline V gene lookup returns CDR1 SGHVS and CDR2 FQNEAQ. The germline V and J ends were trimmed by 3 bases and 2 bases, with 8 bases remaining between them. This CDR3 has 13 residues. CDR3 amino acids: CASSLELTYEQYF. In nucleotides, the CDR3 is TGTGCCAGCAGCTTGGAACTTACCTACGAGCAGTACTTC. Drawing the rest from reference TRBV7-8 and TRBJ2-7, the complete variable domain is GAGVSQSPRYKVAKRGQDVALRCDPISGHVSLFWYQQALGQGPEFLTYFQNEAQLDKSGLPSDRFFAERPEGSVSTLKIQRTQQEDSAVYLCASSLELTYEQYFGPGTRLTVT.

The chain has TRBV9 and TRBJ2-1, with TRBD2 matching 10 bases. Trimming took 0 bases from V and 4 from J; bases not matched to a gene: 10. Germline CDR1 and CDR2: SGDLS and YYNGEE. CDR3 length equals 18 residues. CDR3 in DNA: TGTGCCAGCAGCGTAGAGGGGGTAGCGGGAGGACTTTACAATGAGCAGTTCTTC. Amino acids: CASSVEGVAGGLYNEQFF. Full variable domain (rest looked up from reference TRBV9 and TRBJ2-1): DSGVTQTPKHLITATGQRVTLRCSPRSGDLSVYWYQQSLDQGLQFLIQYYNGEERAKGNILERFSAQQFPDLHSELNLSSLELGDSALYFCASSVEGVAGGLYNEQFFGPGTRLTVL.

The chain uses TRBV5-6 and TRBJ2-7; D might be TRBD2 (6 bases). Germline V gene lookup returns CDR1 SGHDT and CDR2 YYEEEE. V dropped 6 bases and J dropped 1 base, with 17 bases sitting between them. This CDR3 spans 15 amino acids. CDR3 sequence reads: CASTPRDSISYEQYF. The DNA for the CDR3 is TGTGCCAGCACCCCCCGGGACTCTATTTCCTACGAGCAGTACTTC. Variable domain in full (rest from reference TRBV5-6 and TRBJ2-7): DAGVTQSPTHLIKTRGQQVTLRCSPKSGHDTVSWYQQALGQGPQFIFQYYEEEERQRGNFPDRFSGHQFPNYSSELNVNALLLGDSALYLCASTPRDSISYEQYFGPGTRLTVT.

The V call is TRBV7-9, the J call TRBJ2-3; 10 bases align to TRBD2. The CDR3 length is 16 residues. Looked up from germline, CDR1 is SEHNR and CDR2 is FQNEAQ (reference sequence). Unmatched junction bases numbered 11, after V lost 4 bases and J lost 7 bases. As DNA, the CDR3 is TGTGCCAGCAGCTACCTGACTAGCGGGCCAGCATATACGCAGTATTTT. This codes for CASSYLTSGPAYTQYF.

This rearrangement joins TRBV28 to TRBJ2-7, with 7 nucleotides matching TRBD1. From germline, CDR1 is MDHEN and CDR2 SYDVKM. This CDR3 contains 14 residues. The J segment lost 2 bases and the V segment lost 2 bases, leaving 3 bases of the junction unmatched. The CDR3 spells CASSLGDRAYEQYF. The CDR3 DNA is TGTGCCAGCAGTTTAGGGGACAGAGCCTACGAGCAGTACTTC. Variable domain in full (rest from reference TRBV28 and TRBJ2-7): DVKVTQSSRYLVKRTGEKVFLECVQDMDHENMFWYRQDPGLGLRLIYFSYDVKMKEKGDIPEGYSVSREKKERFSLILESASTNQTSMYLCASSLGDRAYEQYFGPGTRLTVT.

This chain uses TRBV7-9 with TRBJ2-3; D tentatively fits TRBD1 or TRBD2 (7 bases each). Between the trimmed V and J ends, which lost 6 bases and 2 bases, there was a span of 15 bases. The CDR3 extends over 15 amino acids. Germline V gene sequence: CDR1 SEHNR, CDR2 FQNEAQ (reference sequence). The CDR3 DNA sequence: TGTGCCAGCAGTCATCAGGGGGGGACCACAGATACGCAGTATTTT. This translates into CASSHQGGTTDTQYF.

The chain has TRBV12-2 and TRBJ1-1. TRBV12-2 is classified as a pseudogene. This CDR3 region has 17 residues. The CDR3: CASRLDGTPMGNTEAFF. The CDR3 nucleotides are TGTGCAAGTCGCTTAGATGGGACTCCAATGGGGAACACTGAAGCTTTCTTT.

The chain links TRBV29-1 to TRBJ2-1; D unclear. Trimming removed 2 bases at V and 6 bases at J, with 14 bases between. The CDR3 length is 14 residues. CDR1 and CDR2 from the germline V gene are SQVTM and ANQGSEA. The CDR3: CSVERSGSANEQFF. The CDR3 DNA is TGCAGCGTTGAACGTTCCGGATCCGCCAATGAGCAGTTCTTC.

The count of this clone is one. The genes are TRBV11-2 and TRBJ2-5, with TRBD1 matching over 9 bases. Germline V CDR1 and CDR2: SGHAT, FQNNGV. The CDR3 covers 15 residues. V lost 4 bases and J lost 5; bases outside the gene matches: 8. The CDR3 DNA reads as TGTGCCAGCAGCTCAAGACAGGGGGTTTGGGAGACCCAGTACTTC. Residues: CASSSRQGVWETQYF.

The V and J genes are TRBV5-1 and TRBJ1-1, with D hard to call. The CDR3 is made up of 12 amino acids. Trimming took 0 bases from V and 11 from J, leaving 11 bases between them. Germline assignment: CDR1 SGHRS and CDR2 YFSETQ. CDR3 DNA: TGCGCCAGCAGCTTGGATGAGGATACCGCTTTCTTT. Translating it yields CASSLDEDTAFF.

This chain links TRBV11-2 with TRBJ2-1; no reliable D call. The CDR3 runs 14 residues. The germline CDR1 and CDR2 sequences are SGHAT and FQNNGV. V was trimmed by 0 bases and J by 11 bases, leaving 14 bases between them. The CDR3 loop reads CASSLDPRPEQQFF. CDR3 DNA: TGTGCCAGCAGCTTAGATCCCCGTCCCGAACAGCAGTTCTTC. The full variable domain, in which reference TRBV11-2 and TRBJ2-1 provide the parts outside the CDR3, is EAGVAQSPRYKIIEKRQSVAFWCNPISGHATLYWYQQILGQGPKLLIQFQNNGVVDDSQLPKDRFSAERLKGVDSTLKIQPAKLEDSAVYLCASSLDPRPEQQFFGPGTRLTVL.

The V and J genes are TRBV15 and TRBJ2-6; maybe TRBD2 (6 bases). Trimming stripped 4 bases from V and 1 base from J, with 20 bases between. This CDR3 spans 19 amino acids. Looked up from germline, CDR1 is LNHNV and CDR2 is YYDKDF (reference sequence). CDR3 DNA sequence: TGTGCCACCAGCATCGGTCCGGGCGGGGTTAGTTCTGGGGCCAACGTCCTGACTTTC. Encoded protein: CATSIGPGGVSSGANVLTF.

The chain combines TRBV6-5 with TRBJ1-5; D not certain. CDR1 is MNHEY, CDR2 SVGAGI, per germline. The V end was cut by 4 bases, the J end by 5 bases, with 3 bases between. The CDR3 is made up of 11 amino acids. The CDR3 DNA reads TGTGCCAGCAGTTGGGATCAGCCCCAGCATTTT. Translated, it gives CASSWDQPQHF.

This CDR3 reads CASLRTSGSTETQYF. The CDR3 region has the DNA TGTGCCAGCCTCCGGACTAGCGGGAGTACGGAGACCCAGTACTTC. This rearrangement joins TRBV2 to TRBJ2-5; 13 nucleotides line up with TRBD2. V lost 8 bases to trimming and J lost 5 bases; unmatched junction nucleotides: 8. This CDR3 has 15 amino acids. Germline lookup yields CDR1 SNHLY and CDR2 FYNNEI.

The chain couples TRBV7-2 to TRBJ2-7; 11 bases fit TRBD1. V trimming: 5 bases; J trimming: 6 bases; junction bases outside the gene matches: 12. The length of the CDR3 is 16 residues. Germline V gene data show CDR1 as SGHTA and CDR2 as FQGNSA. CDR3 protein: CASSDRDRGYSVEQYF. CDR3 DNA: TGTGCCAGCAGCGATAGGGACAGGGGGTACTCGGTCGAGCAGTACTTC.

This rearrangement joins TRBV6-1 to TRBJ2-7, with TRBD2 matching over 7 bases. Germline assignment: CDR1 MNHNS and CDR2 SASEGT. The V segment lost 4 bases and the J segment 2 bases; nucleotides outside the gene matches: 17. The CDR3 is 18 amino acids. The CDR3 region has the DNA TGTGCCAGCAGTGCCGAGAGGCCCGGGACTACCTTAGCCTACGAGCAGTACTTC. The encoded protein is CASSAERPGTTLAYEQYF.

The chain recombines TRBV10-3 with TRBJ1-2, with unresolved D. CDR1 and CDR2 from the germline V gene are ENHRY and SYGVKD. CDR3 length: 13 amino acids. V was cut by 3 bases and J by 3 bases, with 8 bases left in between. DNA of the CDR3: TGTGCCATCAGTGATGTTACGGACTATGGCTACACCTTC. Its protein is CAISDVTDYGYTF.

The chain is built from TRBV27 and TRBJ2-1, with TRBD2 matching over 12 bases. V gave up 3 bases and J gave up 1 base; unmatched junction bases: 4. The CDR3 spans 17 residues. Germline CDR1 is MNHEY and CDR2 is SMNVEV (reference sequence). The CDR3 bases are TGTGCCAGCAGTTTTTCTAGCGGGAGGGCATCCTACAATGAGCAGTTCTTC. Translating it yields CASSFSSGRASYNEQFF.

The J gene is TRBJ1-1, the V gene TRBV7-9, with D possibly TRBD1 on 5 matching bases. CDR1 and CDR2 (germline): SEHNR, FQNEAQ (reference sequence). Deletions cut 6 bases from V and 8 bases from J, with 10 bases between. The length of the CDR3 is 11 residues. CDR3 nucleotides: TGTGCCAGCAGTGTGGGGGAAGAAGCTTTCTTT. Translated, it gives CASSVGEEAFF.

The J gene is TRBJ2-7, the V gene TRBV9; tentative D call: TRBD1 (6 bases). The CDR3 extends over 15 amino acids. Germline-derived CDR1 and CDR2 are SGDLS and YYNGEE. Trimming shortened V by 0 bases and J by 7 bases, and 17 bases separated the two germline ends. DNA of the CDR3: TGTGCCAGCAGCGTAGTCCCAGGGGCGCTAACTGAGCAGTACTTC. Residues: CASSVVPGALTEQYF.

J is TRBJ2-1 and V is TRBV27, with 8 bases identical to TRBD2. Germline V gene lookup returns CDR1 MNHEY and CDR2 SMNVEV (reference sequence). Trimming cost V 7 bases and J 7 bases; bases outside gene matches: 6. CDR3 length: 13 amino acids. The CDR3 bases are TGTGCCAGCACGGGACTAGATATGAATGAGCAGTTCTTC. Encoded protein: CASTGLDMNEQFF.

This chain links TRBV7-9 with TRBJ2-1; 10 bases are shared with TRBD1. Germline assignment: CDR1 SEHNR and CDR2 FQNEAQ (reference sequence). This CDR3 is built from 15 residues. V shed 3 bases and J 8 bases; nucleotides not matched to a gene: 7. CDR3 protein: CASSFGQGVFDEQFF. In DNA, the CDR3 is TGTGCCAGCAGCTTTGGACAGGGGGTTTTCGATGAGCAGTTCTTC.

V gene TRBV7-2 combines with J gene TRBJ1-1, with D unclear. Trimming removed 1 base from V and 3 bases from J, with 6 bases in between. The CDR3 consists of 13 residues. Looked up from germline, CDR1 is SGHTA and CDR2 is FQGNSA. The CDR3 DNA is TGTGCCAGCAGCTTAGGGCTTCACACTGAAGCTTTCTTT. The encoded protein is CASSLGLHTEAFF.

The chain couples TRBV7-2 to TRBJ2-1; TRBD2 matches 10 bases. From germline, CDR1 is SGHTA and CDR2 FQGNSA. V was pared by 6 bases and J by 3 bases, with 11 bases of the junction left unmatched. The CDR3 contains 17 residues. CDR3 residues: CASRPSLLAGYYNEQFF. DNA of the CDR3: TGTGCCAGCAGGCCCAGCCTACTAGCGGGGTACTACAATGAGCAGTTCTTC.

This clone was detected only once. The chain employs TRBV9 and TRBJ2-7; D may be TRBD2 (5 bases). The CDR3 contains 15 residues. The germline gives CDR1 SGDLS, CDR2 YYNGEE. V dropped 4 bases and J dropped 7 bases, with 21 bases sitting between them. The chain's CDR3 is CASSREVGGQKEQYF. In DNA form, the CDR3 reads TGTGCCAGCAGCCGAGAAGTAGGAGGCCAGAAAGAGCAGTACTTC.

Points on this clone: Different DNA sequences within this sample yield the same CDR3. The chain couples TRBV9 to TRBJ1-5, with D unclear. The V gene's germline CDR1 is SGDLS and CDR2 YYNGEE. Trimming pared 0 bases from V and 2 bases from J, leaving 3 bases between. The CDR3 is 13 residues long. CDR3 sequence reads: CASSVDGNQPQHF. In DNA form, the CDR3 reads TGTGCCAGCAGCGTAGACGGCAATCAGCCCCAGCATTTT.

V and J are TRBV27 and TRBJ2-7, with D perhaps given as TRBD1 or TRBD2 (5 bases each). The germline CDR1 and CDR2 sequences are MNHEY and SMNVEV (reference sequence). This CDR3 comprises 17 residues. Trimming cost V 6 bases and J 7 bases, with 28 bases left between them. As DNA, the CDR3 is TGTGCCAGCAGCCGGGACCTTTCAGGGAACGGGGTGGCGGAGCAGTACTTC. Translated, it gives CASSRDLSGNGVAEQYF.

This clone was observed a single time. The CDR3 region is CASSFVTAPYEQYF. DNA for the CDR3: TGTGCCAGCAGTTTCGTGACAGCCCCCTACGAGCAGTACTTC. This chain joins TRBV28 and TRBJ2-7, with TRBD1 as a possible D gene (5 bases). The V gene's germline CDR1 is MDHEN and CDR2 SYDVKM. V shed 3 bases and J shed 2 bases, with 11 bases lying between them. The CDR3 spans 14 residues.

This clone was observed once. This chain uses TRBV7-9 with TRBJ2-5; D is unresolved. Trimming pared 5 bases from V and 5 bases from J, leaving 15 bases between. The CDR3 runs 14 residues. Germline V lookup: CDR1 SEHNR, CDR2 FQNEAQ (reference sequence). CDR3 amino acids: CASSAPEKRETQYF. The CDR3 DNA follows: TGTGCCAGCAGCGCCCCCGAGAAGCGTGAGACCCAGTACTTC.